The 23 T cell receptor beta chains in this list originate from one sample, sequenced in a study of blood T cell repertoires in COVID-19 (dated by TCRdb to about 2020). Preparation of the library involved the immunoSEQ multiplex PCR assay. As stored in TCRdb, this immuneACCESS dataset retains in-frame rearrangements with V and J assigned. A fraction of the clones does not appear; measured against another copy, unresolved V genes explain less than half of the discrepancy, and the remainder lacks a known reason. In all, the sample holds tens of thousands of clones, and 65% to 70% of those were seen once. The ten largest clones capture around 16% of the sample. The material sequenced was peripheral blood. Every receptor here comes from a human donor in a cohort sampled during active COVID-19.

This clone was seen only a few times. The chain employs TRBV14 and TRBJ2-1, with 8 bases matching TRBD1. The CDR3 totals 12 residues. The germline V gene encodes CDR1 SGHDN and CDR2 FVKESK. Germline trimming cut 4 bases from V and 11 bases from J; bases unmatched to any gene: 4. The CDR3 bases are TGTGCCAGCAGCCGAGGGACAGGTCAGCAGTTCTTC. Encoded protein: CASSRGTGQQFF.

The chain employs TRBV7-3 and TRBJ2-3; D is ambiguous. V lost 1 base and J lost 2, with 4 bases in between. The CDR3 has 13 amino acids. Per the germline V gene, CDR1 is SGHTA and CDR2 is FQGTGA. The CDR3: CASSLINTDTQYF. Here the CDR3 DNA reads TGTGCCAGCAGCTTAATTAACACAGATACGCAGTATTTT. Complete variable domain (other parts from reference TRBV7-3 and TRBJ2-3): GAGVSQTPSNKVTEKGKYVELRCDPISGHTALYWYRQSLGQGPEFLIYFQGTGAADDSGLPNDRFFAVRPEGSVSTLKIQRTERGDSAVYLCASSLINTDTQYFGPGTRLTVL.

The chain recombines TRBV5-1 with TRBJ1-2, with D perhaps matching TRBD1 (5 bases). The CDR3 has 13 amino acids. V was trimmed by 4 bases and J by 6 bases, leaving 13 bases between them. The germline gives CDR1 SGHRS, CDR2 YFSETQ. The CDR3 coding sequence is TGCGCCAGCAGCATCCGACAGCGGGATGGCTACACCTTC. This encodes CASSIRQRDGYTF.

The rearrangement joins TRBV19 to TRBJ2-5; 10 nucleotides agree with TRBD2. The CDR3 covers 17 residues. Germline trimming cut 2 bases from V and 4 bases from J; bases unmatched to any gene: 10. Looked up from germline, CDR1 is LNHDA and CDR2 is SQIVND (reference sequence). The CDR3 DNA follows: TGTGCCAGTAGTATACAGGGGACAGCGGGGGGGCGAGAGACCCAGTACTTC. Its translation: CASSIQGTAGGRETQYF.

The chain couples TRBV7-2 to TRBJ2-3; perhaps TRBD2 as D (6 bases). V shed 3 bases and J shed 0 bases, with 10 bases lying between them. The CDR3 length is 15 residues. CDR1 and CDR2 (germline): SGHTA, FQGNSA. The CDR3 region is CASSLTGVSTDTQYF. CDR3 bases: TGTGCCAGCAGCTTGACGGGAGTTAGCACAGATACGCAGTATTTT.

V gene TRBV6-5 combines with J gene TRBJ2-7; 7 nucleotides match TRBD2. Germline V gives CDR1 MNHEY, CDR2 SVGAGI. With V trimmed by 1 base and J by 6 bases, 9 bases remained unmatched. This CDR3 region has 15 residues. The CDR3 nucleotides read TGTGCCAGCAGTTACTTCGCGGGGGTACCACCCGAGCAGTACTTC. It codes for CASSYFAGVPPEQYF.

This clone was observed many times. The chain links TRBV7-2 to TRBJ1-2, with a possible D match to TRBD1 (5 bases). CDR3 length equals 15 residues. Germline V gene data show CDR1 as SGHTA and CDR2 as FQGNSA. The germline V and J ends were trimmed by 5 bases and 0 bases, with 13 bases remaining between them. CDR3 DNA: TGTGCCAGCAGCCCAAAGTGGGGCACTAACTATGGCTACACCTTC. It codes for CASSPKWGTNYGYTF. Filled out from reference TRBV7-2 and TRBJ1-2, the complete variable domain reads GAGVSQSPSNKVTEKGKDVELRCDPISGHTALYWYRQSLGQGLEFLIYFQGNSAPDKSGLPSDRFSAERTGGSVSTLTIQRTQQEDSAVYLCASSPKWGTNYGYTFGSGTRLTVV.

CDR3 loop: CASSTALAASPDAQFF. The DNA of the CDR3 is TGTGCCAGCAGCACCGCCTTAGCGGCATCTCCGGATGCGCAGTTCTTC. The chain couples TRBV7-9 to TRBJ2-1; weak D call: TRBD2 (6 bases). Germline CDR1 and CDR2: SEHNR and FQNEAQ (reference sequence). The V end lost 5 bases, the J end lost 12 bases, and 26 bases lay between the germline ends. CDR3 length: 16 amino acids.

This clone was found a few times. The chain carries TRBV3-1 (or the pseudogene TRBV3-2) and TRBJ2-1, with TRBD2 identical over 9 bases. The CDR3 is 17 amino acids. Germline loops: CDR1 LGHDT, CDR2 YNNKEL (reference sequence). With V trimmed by 3 bases and J by 8 bases, 14 bases remained unmatched. The CDR3 sequence: CASSQNIAGASKDEQFF. The CDR3 DNA follows: TGTGCCAGCAGCCAGAACATAGCGGGAGCGTCGAAGGATGAGCAGTTCTTC.

This clone was detected a few times. The chain has TRBV18 and TRBJ2-5; TRBD2 matches 8 bases. V lost 2 bases, J lost 2 bases, and 7 bases stayed unmatched. The germline V gene has CDR1 KGHSH and CDR2 LQKENI. The CDR3 extends over 16 amino acids. The CDR3 reads CASSPRAGLAQETQYF. For the CDR3, the DNA is TGTGCCAGCTCACCAAGAGCTGGACTAGCTCAAGAGACCCAGTACTTC.

This clone has at least ten counts. V is TRBV5-6 and J is TRBJ2-1; TRBD1 is a possible D gene (5 bases). The CDR3 is made up of 14 amino acids. V was shortened by 4 bases and J by 2 bases, with 10 bases between the two germline ends. Looked up from germline, CDR1 is SGHDT and CDR2 is YYEEEE. In DNA, the CDR3 is TGTGCCAGCAGCCGACCGGACACCTACAATGAGCAGTTCTTC. This encodes CASSRPDTYNEQFF.

The chain combines TRBV6-5 with TRBJ1-5; no reliable D call. The CDR3 is 13 residues long. Germline V gene lookup returns CDR1 MNHEY and CDR2 SVGAGI. The germline V and J ends were trimmed by 6 bases and 0 bases, with 6 bases remaining between them. The CDR3 DNA sequence: TGTGCCAGCAGGAGCAATAGCAATCAGCCCCAGCATTTT. Translated: CASRSNSNQPQHF.

V usage is TRBV29-1 and J usage is TRBJ1-3, with a possible D match to TRBD1 (6 bases). The CDR3 loop spans 14 amino acids. Trimming stripped 7 bases from V and 0 bases from J, with 13 bases between. Germline CDR1 SQVTM, CDR2 ANQGSEA. The CDR3, as DNA: TGCAGCGCGAACAGGGCCAACTCTGGAAACACCATATATTTT. Translated: CSANRANSGNTIYF.

The chain carries TRBV28 and TRBJ1-6; TRBD1 matches 9 bases. Losses at the gene ends were 11 bases for V and 6 bases for J; bases not matched to a gene: 5. The germline CDR1 and CDR2 sequences are MDHEN and SYDVKM. The length of the CDR3 is 13 residues. CDR3 loop: CASRTGVNSPLHF. The CDR3 DNA reads TGTGCCTCTCGGACAGGGGTTAATTCACCCCTCCACTTT.

The chain joins TRBV19 to TRBJ2-1; 8 nucleotides agree with TRBD2. The V gene's germline CDR1 is LNHDA and CDR2 SQIVND (reference sequence). The CDR3 spans 15 residues. The V and J ends lost 7 bases and 6 bases, in that order; junction bases with no gene match: 11. CDR3 sequence: CASTQMGLVGNEQFF. DNA of the CDR3: TGTGCCAGTACCCAAATGGGACTAGTAGGCAATGAGCAGTTCTTC.

V gene TRBV19 combines with J gene TRBJ1-6; D is uncertain. The CDR3 loop spans 13 amino acids. The V end lost 10 bases, the J end lost 9 bases, and 16 bases lay between the germline ends. CDR1 and CDR2 from the germline V gene are LNHDA and SQIVND (reference sequence). The CDR3 spells CATLGGFGSPLHF. The CDR3 nucleotides are TGTGCCACCTTGGGAGGGTTTGGTTCACCCCTCCACTTT.

This sequence joins TRBV27 and TRBJ1-6; 7 nucleotides match TRBD1. V shed 6 bases, J shed 0 bases, and the junction held 8 bases outside the gene matches. CDR1 is MNHEY, CDR2 SMNVEV, per germline (reference sequence). The CDR3 is made up of 17 amino acids. The CDR3 DNA follows: TGTGCCAGCAGGATGACAGGGACGAGCTCCTATAATTCACCCCTCCACTTT. This translates into CASRMTGTSSYNSPLHF.

The V and J genes are TRBV6-6 and TRBJ1-5; D unclear. This CDR3 comprises 13 residues. The V gene lost 7 bases and the J gene lost 4 bases, with 11 bases spanning the gap. CDR1 is MNHNY and CDR2 is SVGAGI in the germline V gene (reference sequence). The DNA of the CDR3 is TGTGCCAGCACCCGGGAGGAAAATCAGCCCCAGCATTTT. The encoded protein is CASTREENQPQHF.

This chain joins TRBV20-1 and TRBJ1-2; D call uncertain. CDR3 length: 11 residues. Germline V CDR1 and CDR2: DFQATT, SNEGSKA (reference sequence). Between the trimmed V and J ends, which lost 5 bases and 5 bases, there was a span of 9 bases. This CDR3 reads CSARATYGYTF. The DNA for the CDR3 is TGCAGTGCTCGAGCCACTTATGGCTACACCTTC.

The chain links TRBV6-4 to TRBJ1-1; TRBD1 agrees at 7 bases. Germline lookup yields CDR1 MRHNA and CDR2 SNTAGT. V lost 6 bases to trimming and J lost 1 base; unmatched junction nucleotides: 2. The CDR3 extends over 13 amino acids. The CDR3: CASRRQGNTEAFF. In DNA, the CDR3 is TGTGCCAGCAGGCGACAGGGGAACACTGAAGCTTTCTTT.

The V call is TRBV4-3, the J call TRBJ1-4, with D unclear. V lost 0 bases, J lost 5 bases, and 16 bases lay in between. The CDR3 has 17 amino acids. The germline V gene encodes CDR1 LGHNA and CDR2 YSLEER. The CDR3 reads CASSQDFGAGANEKLFF. CDR3 nucleotide sequence: TGCGCCAGCAGCCAAGATTTTGGTGCAGGCGCCAATGAAAAACTGTTTTTT.

In DNA form, the CDR3 reads TGCGCCAGCAGCTTGGCGGGACAGGGGCCCCATCAGCCCCAGCATTTT. Translation gives CASSLAGQGPHQPQHF. The genes are TRBV5-1 and TRBJ1-5; TRBD1 agrees at 10 bases. CDR1 is SGHRS and CDR2 is YFSETQ in the germline V gene. CDR3 length: 16 residues. V was clipped by 0 bases and J by 5 bases; unmatched bases: 5.

The V call is TRBV4-2, the J call TRBJ2-5; TRBD2 agrees at 14 bases. Germline V gene data show CDR1 as LGHNA and CDR2 as YNFKEQ. V dropped 6 bases and J dropped 1; count of bases not matched to a gene: 10. This CDR3 region has 18 residues. The CDR3 sequence: CASSSRKTSGRVQETQYF. For the CDR3, the DNA is TGTGCCAGCAGTAGCCGAAAGACTAGCGGGAGGGTCCAAGAGACCCAGTACTTC.